A single sample is the source of the 6 T cell receptor beta chains below, sequenced in a study of regulatory T cells in long-lasting Graves disease. As for time point: newly diagnosed GD, antithyroid drugs for less than 3 months. PBMCs provided the RNA from which the TCR library was made. Arm-PCR with iRepertoire HTBI primers amplified the CDR3 regions for these TCR beta libraries. TCRdb recomputed calls from the multiplex PCR reads with MiXCR, one row per CDR3 protein. Among about 620,000 distinct CDR3 sequences listed, about 16% were seen once. This same sample was also taken into another study, of T cells in Graves' hyperthyroidism and ophthalmopathy.

Here the sequenced sample was peripheral blood mononuclear cells (PBMCs), taken at new diagnosis, from a patient treated with antithyroid drugs. The receptors were sampled from a woman between 25 and 40 years old with Graves disease.

This clonotype was counted ten times or more. This chain links TRBV12-3 or TRBV12-4 with TRBJ2-3; D is ambiguous. This CDR3 is built from 13 residues. Trimming took 7 bases from V and 4 from J, leaving 12 bases between them. The CDR3 bases are TGTGCCAGCATGGTAGGGTTGGCAGATACGCAGTATTTT. Its protein is CASMVGLADTQYF.

This chain joins TRBV28 and TRBJ2-3; 7 bases match TRBD2. CDR1 MDHEN and CDR2 SYDVKM come from the germline V gene. Trimming cost V 8 bases and J 4 bases; bases outside gene matches: 15. This CDR3 has 16 residues. CDR3 sequence: CASGPWGGRAPDTQYF. CDR3 sequence (DNA): TGTGCCAGCGGTCCCTGGGGGGGGAGGGCCCCAGATACGCAGTATTTT.

V is TRBV9 and J is TRBJ2-1, with TRBD2 as a possible D gene (6 bases). This CDR3 is built from 18 residues. The V gene lost 0 bases and the J gene lost 0 bases, with 16 bases spanning the gap. Germline assignment: CDR1 SGDLS and CDR2 YYNGEE. Here the CDR3 reads CASSVDPLRGTSYNEQFF. Here the CDR3 DNA reads TGTGCCAGCAGCGTAGACCCTTTGCGGGGCACCTCCTACAATGAGCAGTTCTTC.

This clonotype was seen many times. The chain carries TRBV10-3 and TRBJ1-1, with D perhaps matching TRBD1 (5 bases). V lost 4 bases to trimming and J lost 4 bases, with 13 bases between them. CDR1 and CDR2 (germline): ENHRY, SYGVKD. The CDR3 is 14 residues long. CDR3 nucleotide sequence: TGTGCCATCAGTGGGGGGGGTTGGTCCACTGAAGCTTTCTTT. The encoded protein is CAISGGGWSTEAFF.

This clonotype showed up many times. V and J are TRBV20-1 and TRBJ2-7; 9 bases agree with TRBD2. Germline V lookup: CDR1 DFQATT, CDR2 SNEGSKA (reference sequence). This CDR3 is built from 14 residues. Trimming cost V 5 bases and J 3 bases; bases outside gene matches: 8. CDR3 loop: CSAAPGTSHYEQYF. The CDR3 DNA sequence: TGCAGTGCTGCCCCCGGGACTAGCCACTACGAGCAGTACTTC.

A few counts support this clonotype. The V call is TRBV19, the J call TRBJ2-7, with a possible D match to TRBD2 (6 bases). The CDR3 contains 15 residues. The germline CDR1 and CDR2 sequences are LNHDA and SQIVND (reference sequence). V lost 2 bases and J 0 bases, leaving 11 bases between the germline ends. The CDR3 region is CASSISVGSSYEQYF. The CDR3 region has the DNA TGTGCCAGTAGTATATCCGTCGGGAGCTCCTACGAGCAGTACTTC.